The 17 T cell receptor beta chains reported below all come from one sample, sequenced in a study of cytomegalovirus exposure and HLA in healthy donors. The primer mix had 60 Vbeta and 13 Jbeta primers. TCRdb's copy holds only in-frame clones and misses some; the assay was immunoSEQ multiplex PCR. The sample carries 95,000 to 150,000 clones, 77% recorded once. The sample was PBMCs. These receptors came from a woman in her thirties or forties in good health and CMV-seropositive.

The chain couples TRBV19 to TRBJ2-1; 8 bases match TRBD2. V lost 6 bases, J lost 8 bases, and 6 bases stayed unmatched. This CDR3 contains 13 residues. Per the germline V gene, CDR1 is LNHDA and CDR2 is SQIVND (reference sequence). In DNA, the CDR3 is TGTGCCAGTAGCGGGAGGGCCTGGGATGAGCAGTTCTTC. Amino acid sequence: CASSGRAWDEQFF.

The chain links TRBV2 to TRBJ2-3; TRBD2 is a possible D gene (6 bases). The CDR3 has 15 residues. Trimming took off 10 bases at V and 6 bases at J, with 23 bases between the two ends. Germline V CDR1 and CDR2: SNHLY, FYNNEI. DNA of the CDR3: TGTGCCAACTCGGAGGGGCGATTAGGGTTCGATACGCAGTATTTT. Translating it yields CANSEGRLGFDTQYF.

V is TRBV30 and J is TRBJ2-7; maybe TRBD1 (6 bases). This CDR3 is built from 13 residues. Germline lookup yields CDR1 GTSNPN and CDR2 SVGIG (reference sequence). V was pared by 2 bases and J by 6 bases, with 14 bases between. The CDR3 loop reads CAWSTQGPGEQYF. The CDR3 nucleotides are TGTGCCTGGAGTACACAGGGACCCGGCGAGCAGTACTTC.

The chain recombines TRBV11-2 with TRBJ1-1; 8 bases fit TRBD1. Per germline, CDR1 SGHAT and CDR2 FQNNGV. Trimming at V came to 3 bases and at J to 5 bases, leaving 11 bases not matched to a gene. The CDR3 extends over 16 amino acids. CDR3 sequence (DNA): TGTGCCAGCAGCTTCCAGGGGGCTCGGGGACCAACTGAAGCTTTCTTT. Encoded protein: CASSFQGARGPTEAFF.

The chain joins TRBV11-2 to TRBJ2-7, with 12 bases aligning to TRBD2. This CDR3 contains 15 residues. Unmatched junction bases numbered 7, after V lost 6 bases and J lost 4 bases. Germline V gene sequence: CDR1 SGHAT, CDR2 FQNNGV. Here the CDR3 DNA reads TGTGCCAGCAGTCCGACTAGCGGGAGAAGGTACGAGCAGTACTTC. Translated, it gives CASSPTSGRRYEQYF.

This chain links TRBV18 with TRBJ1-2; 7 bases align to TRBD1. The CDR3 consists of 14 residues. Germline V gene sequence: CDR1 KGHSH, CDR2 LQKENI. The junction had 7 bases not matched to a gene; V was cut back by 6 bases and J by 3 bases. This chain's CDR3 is CASSATGQDYGYTF. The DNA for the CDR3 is TGTGCCAGCTCCGCGACAGGGCAGGACTATGGCTACACCTTC.

For the CDR3, the DNA is TGCGCCAGCAGCATAGACGGCGGTAGCTCCTACGAGCAGTACTTC. Its protein product is CASSIDGGSSYEQYF. V is TRBV5-1 and J is TRBJ2-7; D call uncertain. The CDR3 runs 15 residues. Germline assignment: CDR1 SGHRS and CDR2 YFSETQ. Trimming left V 4 bases short and J 0 bases short, with 14 bases between. The whole variable domain, remainder taken from reference TRBV5-1 and TRBJ2-7, is KAGVTQTPRYLIKTRGQQVTLSCSPISGHRSVSWYQQTPGQGLQFLFEYFSETQRNKGNFPGRFSGRQFSNSRSEMNVSTLELGDSALYLCASSIDGGSSYEQYFGPGTRLTVT.

CDR3 bases: TGTGCCAGTAGTATAGATCATGCAGGGTATAGCAATCAGCCCCAGCATTTT. Amino acids: CASSIDHAGYSNQPQHF. The chain recombines TRBV19 with TRBJ1-5, with D possibly TRBD1 on 5 matching bases. The CDR3 covers 17 residues. The ends were cut back, 0 bases at V and 0 bases at J, with 12 bases in the middle. Germline CDR1 and CDR2: LNHDA and SQIVND (reference sequence).

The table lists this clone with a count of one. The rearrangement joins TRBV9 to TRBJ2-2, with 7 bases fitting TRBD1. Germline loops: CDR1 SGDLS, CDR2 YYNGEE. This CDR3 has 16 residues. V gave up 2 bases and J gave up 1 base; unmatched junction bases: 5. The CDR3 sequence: CASSVEPGGNTGELFF. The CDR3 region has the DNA TGTGCCAGCAGCGTTGAACCAGGGGGGAACACCGGGGAGCTGTTTTTT. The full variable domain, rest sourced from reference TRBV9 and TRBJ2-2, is DSGVTQTPKHLITATGQRVTLRCSPRSGDLSVYWYQQSLDQGLQFLIQYYNGEERAKGNILERFSAQQFPDLHSELNLSSLELGDSALYFCASSVEPGGNTGELFFGEGSRLTVL.

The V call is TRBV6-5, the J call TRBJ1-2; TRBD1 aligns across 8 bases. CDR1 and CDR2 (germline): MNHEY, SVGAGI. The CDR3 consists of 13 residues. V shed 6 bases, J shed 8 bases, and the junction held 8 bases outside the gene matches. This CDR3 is CASRPGQGVGYTF. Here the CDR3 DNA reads TGTGCCAGCAGGCCTGGACAGGGCGTAGGCTACACCTTC.

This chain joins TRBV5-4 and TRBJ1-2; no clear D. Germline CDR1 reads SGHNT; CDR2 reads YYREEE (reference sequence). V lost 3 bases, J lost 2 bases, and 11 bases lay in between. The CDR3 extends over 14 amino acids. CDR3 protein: CASSSEGLNYGYTF. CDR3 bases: TGTGCCAGCAGCTCGGAGGGTTTGAACTATGGCTACACCTTC. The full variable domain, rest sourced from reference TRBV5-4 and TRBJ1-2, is ETGVTQSPTHLIKTRGQQVTLRCSSQSGHNTVSWYQQALGQGPQFIFQYYREEENGRGNFPPRFSGLQFPNYSSELNVNALELDDSALYLCASSSEGLNYGYTFGSGTRLTVV.

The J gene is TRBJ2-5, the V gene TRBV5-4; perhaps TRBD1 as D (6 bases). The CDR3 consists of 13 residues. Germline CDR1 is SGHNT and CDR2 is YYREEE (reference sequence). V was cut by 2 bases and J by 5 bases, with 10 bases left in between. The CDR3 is CASSLGQLETQYF. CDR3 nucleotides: TGTGCCAGCAGCTTAGGACAGCTTGAGACCCAGTACTTC.

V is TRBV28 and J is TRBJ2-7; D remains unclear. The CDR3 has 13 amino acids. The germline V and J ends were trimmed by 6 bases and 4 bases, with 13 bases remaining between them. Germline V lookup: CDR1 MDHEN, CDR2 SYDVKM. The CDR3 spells CASRQRIGYEQYF. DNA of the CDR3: TGTGCCAGCAGGCAGCGAATTGGGTACGAGCAGTACTTC.

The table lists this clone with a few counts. The CDR3 DNA sequence: TGTGCCAGCAGTCCGACTCCCGAGGATCCCTCTGGAAACACCATATATTTT. Translation gives CASSPTPEDPSGNTIYF. The J gene is TRBJ1-3, the V gene TRBV7-9; D ambiguous. The germline V and J ends were trimmed by 6 bases and 0 bases, with 18 bases remaining between them. CDR3 length equals 17 residues. Germline V gene lookup returns CDR1 SEHNR and CDR2 FQNEAQ (reference sequence).

CDR3: CASNQGSGRGNEQFF. CDR3 DNA sequence: TGTGCCAGCAACCAGGGTAGCGGGAGGGGTAATGAGCAGTTCTTC. The J gene is TRBJ2-1, the V gene TRBV2, with TRBD2 matching 11 bases. CDR1 and CDR2 (germline): SNHLY, FYNNEI. CDR3 length: 15 residues. After removal of 7 bases from V and 7 bases from J, the junction contained 9 bases not matched to a gene.

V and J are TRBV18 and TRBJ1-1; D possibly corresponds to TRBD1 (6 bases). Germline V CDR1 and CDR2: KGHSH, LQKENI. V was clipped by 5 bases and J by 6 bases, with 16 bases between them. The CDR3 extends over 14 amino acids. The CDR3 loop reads CASSLSGGLAEAFF. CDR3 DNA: TGTGCCAGCTCATTATCCGGGGGGCTTGCTGAAGCTTTCTTT.

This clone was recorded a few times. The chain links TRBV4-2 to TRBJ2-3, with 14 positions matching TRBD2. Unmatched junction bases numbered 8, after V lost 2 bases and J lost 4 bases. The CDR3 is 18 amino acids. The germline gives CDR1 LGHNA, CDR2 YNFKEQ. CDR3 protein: CASSQTGTSGRVSDTQYF. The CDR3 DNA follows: TGTGCCAGCAGCCAAACCGGGACTAGCGGGAGAGTGTCAGATACGCAGTATTTT.